What follows are 16 T cell receptor beta chains derived from one specimen sequenced in a study of beta chain features in type 1 diabetes. All of the isolated RNA was reverse transcribed, so expressed TCRB transcripts were sequenced. Measured with immunoSEQ multiplex PCR; TCRdb has only the in-frame clones, and not every one. The repertoire has 900,000 or so clones, about a sixth of them found once; the top ten carry around 0.02%. Sample: naive CD4+ T cells from blood. The receptors derive from a young woman in good health.

With respect to this clone: The same CDR3 also results from other DNA sequences found in this sample. This rearrangement joins TRBV18 to TRBJ1-2, with 7 bases identical to TRBD1. Germline-derived CDR1 and CDR2 are KGHSH and LQKENI. With 3 bases clipped from V and 4 bases from J, the junction kept 2 bases outside the gene matches. The CDR3 covers 13 residues. The CDR3: CASSPGTVYGYTF. CDR3 nucleotides: TGTGCCAGCTCACCCGGGACAGTCTATGGCTACACCTTC.

Details on this clone: Other DNA sequences of this sample code for an identical CDR3. The chain employs TRBV28 and TRBJ2-1; D possibly corresponds to TRBD2 (5 bases). The CDR3 has 13 amino acids. V was shortened by 2 bases and J by 6 bases, with 8 bases between the two germline ends. Germline V gene sequence: CDR1 MDHEN, CDR2 SYDVKM. The CDR3 region has the DNA TGTGCCAGCAGTTTAGCGGGTGGCAATGAGCAGTTCTTC. This codes for CASSLAGGNEQFF. The full variable domain, completed using reference TRBV28 and TRBJ2-1, is DVKVTQSSRYLVKRTGEKVFLECVQDMDHENMFWYRQDPGLGLRLIYFSYDVKMKEKGDIPEGYSVSREKKERFSLILESASTNQTSMYLCASSLAGGNEQFFGPGTRLTVL.

This sequence joins TRBV7-4 and TRBJ2-7; D gene uncertain. CDR1 and CDR2 from the germline V gene are SGHVT and SQSDAQ. Trimming took 6 bases from V and 3 from J, leaving 12 bases between them. The CDR3 runs 13 residues. CDR3 in DNA: TGTGCCAGCAGTCTAAGAATCTTCTACGAGCAGTACTTC. This gives the protein CASSLRIFYEQYF.

This clone turned up a few times. The CDR3 protein is CASSDGNYGYTF. The CDR3 coding sequence is TGTGCCAGCAGCGACGGTAACTATGGCTACACCTTC. The chain employs TRBV6-5 and TRBJ1-2; no definite D call. V shed 6 bases and J shed 1 base, with 6 bases lying between them. There are 12 residues in the CDR3. Germline V gives CDR1 MNHEY, CDR2 SVGAGI.

The chain employs TRBV18 and TRBJ2-1; the match to TRBD2 covers 8 bases. This CDR3 has 15 residues. Per the germline V gene, CDR1 is KGHSH and CDR2 is LQKENI. V gave up 3 bases and J gave up 4 bases; unmatched junction bases: 5. CDR3 bases: TGTGCCAGCTCACCGGGCGGGAGGCCGTACAATGAGCAGTTCTTC. It yields the protein CASSPGGRPYNEQFF.

This clone has only a few counts. Within the sample, other DNA sequences also encode this same CDR3. J is TRBJ2-1 and V is TRBV20-1, with unresolved D. Germline CDR1 is DFQATT and CDR2 is SNEGSKA (reference sequence). V was trimmed by 3 bases and J by 3 bases, leaving 3 bases between them. The CDR3 contains 11 residues. This chain's CDR3 is CSASNYNEQFF. The CDR3 DNA sequence: TGCAGTGCTAGCAACTACAATGAGCAGTTCTTC.

This clone was detected a few times. The chain links TRBV11-2 to TRBJ2-7; 12 nucleotides agree with TRBD1. The CDR3 is 16 amino acids. The V gene's germline CDR1 is SGHAT and CDR2 FQNNGV. V shed 3 bases, J shed 7 bases, and the junction held 10 bases outside the gene matches. CDR3 nucleotides: TGTGCCAGCAGCTTGATGGGACAGGGGGCATCGTGGGAGCAGTACTTC. The encoded protein is CASSLMGQGASWEQYF.

This clone showed up many times. The CDR3 is CASSQGVFWEQFF. CDR3 DNA: TGTGCCAGCAGCCAAGGTGTCTTTTGGGAGCAGTTCTTC. The chain couples TRBV14 to TRBJ2-1; D unclear. The germline V gene has CDR1 SGHDN and CDR2 FVKESK. The CDR3 runs to 13 residues. Trimming took 1 base from V and 10 from J, leaving 11 bases between them. Filled out from reference TRBV14 and TRBJ2-1, the complete variable domain reads EAGVTQFPSHSVIEKGQTVTLRCDPISGHDNLYWYRRVMGKEIKFLLHFVKESKQDESGMPNNRFLAERTGGTYSTLKVQPAELEDSGVYFCASSQGVFWEQFFGPGTRLTVL.

This clone turned up a few times. The rearrangement uses TRBV29-1 and TRBJ1-1, with D tentatively TRBD1 (6 bases). This CDR3 has 15 residues. V lost 7 bases, J lost 4 bases, and 22 bases lay in between. CDR1 is SQVTM, CDR2 ANQGSEA, per germline. In nucleotides, the CDR3 is TGCAGCGCCACCACGGATGGCACAGGGACCACTGAAGCTTTCTTT. Amino acid sequence: CSATTDGTGTTEAFF. Together with reference TRBV29-1 and TRBJ1-1, the CDR3 gives the full variable domain: SAVISQKPSRDICQRGTSLTIQCQVDSQVTMMFWYRQQPGQSLTLIATANQGSEATYESGFVIDKFPISRPNLTFSTLTVSNMSPEDSSIYLCSATTDGTGTTEAFFGQGTRLTVV.

This sequence joins TRBV4-3 and TRBJ2-1; 9 bases fit TRBD1. V dropped 3 bases and J dropped 7; count of bases not matched to a gene: 10. Germline assignment: CDR1 LGHNA and CDR2 YSLEER. The CDR3 spans 16 residues. This chain's CDR3 is CASSHTTGGPKNEQFF. In nucleotides, the CDR3 is TGCGCCAGCAGCCACACGACAGGGGGACCTAAGAATGAGCAGTTCTTC.

There are a few counts of this clone. The chain recombines TRBV9 with TRBJ2-2; 9 bases align to TRBD2. This CDR3 is 15 amino acids long. CDR1 is SGDLS and CDR2 is YYNGEE in the germline V gene. J lost 6 bases, V lost 7 bases, and 10 bases had no gene match. The chain's CDR3 is CASQAGGSFSGELFF. The CDR3 region has the DNA TGTGCCAGCCAAGCGGGAGGAAGTTTCTCCGGGGAGCTGTTTTTT.

The chain joins TRBV4-2 to TRBJ2-7, with 12 bases aligning to TRBD2. Germline V CDR1 and CDR2: LGHNA, YNFKEQ. V trimming: 4 bases; J trimming: 4 bases; junction bases outside the gene matches: 5. The CDR3 extends over 15 amino acids. Here the CDR3 DNA reads TGTGCCAGCAGCCGGGGACTAGCGGGCGATTACGAGCAGTACTTC. It yields the protein CASSRGLAGDYEQYF.

This clone was observed a handful of times. The rearrangement uses TRBV18 and TRBJ1-3, with D perhaps TRBD1 (6 bases). V lost 0 bases and J 3 bases, leaving 12 bases between the germline ends. Germline CDR1 KGHSH, CDR2 LQKENI. The CDR3 has 16 amino acids. CDR3 protein: CASSPPSGAYGNTIYF. For the CDR3, the DNA is TGTGCCAGCTCACCACCATCAGGGGCTTATGGAAACACCATATATTTT.

This clone was seen more than once but under ten times. V and J are TRBV5-1 and TRBJ2-1; D is unclear. Looked up from germline, CDR1 is SGHRS and CDR2 is YFSETQ. The CDR3 is made up of 13 amino acids. Trimming stripped 0 bases from V and 5 bases from J, with 6 bases between. CDR3 sequence (DNA): TGCGCCAGCAGCTTGGTGCTAAACAATGAGCAGTTCTTC. It encodes CASSLVLNNEQFF.

This chain links TRBV29-1 with TRBJ1-1, with D possibly being TRBD1 (6 bases). This CDR3 has 11 amino acids. From germline, CDR1 is SQVTM and CDR2 ANQGSEA. Trimming took off 7 bases at V and 6 bases at J, with 12 bases between the two ends. The CDR3 region has the DNA TGCAGCGCAACAGGGTTCGCTGAAGCTTTCTTT. Translation gives CSATGFAEAFF. Together with reference TRBV29-1 and TRBJ1-1, the CDR3 gives the full variable domain: SAVISQKPSRDICQRGTSLTIQCQVDSQVTMMFWYRQQPGQSLTLIATANQGSEATYESGFVIDKFPISRPNLTFSTLTVSNMSPEDSSIYLCSATGFAEAFFGQGTRLTVV.

The genes are TRBV2 and TRBJ1-1; TRBD1 matches at 7 bases. Trimming cost V 3 bases and J 4 bases; bases outside gene matches: 5. CDR1 is SNHLY and CDR2 is FYNNEI in the germline V gene. The CDR3 runs to 14 residues. As DNA, the CDR3 is TGTGCCAGCAGTGAGACAGGGTTAAGCACTGAAGCTTTCTTT. Its protein is CASSETGLSTEAFF.